These 23 T cell receptor beta chains originate from one sample sequenced in a study of persistence of HIV-infected CD4 T cells. These receptors' antigens are unknown. Lysates of CMV-infected fibroblasts at 10 ug/mL stimulated these cells. CD40L-negative CD69-negative CD45RO-high memory CD4+ T cells were sorted as populations depleted of antigen-responding cells. Sequencing used immunoSEQ version 4 in survey mode. Generated by immunoSEQ multiplex PCR, the TCRdb table keeps only in-frame clones and is missing some. The data contain tens of thousands of clones, over 70% of them seen just once; the ten biggest clones take up 3%. The sequencing here drew on CD4+ T cells sorted from PBMCs after approximately 19-hour stimulation, taken from a patient who received antiretroviral therapy. The receptors here all came from an adult man with HIV who was CMV-seropositive.

V gene TRBV28 combines with J gene TRBJ1-2; D uncertain. The CDR3 extends over 12 amino acids. Germline values: CDR1 MDHEN, CDR2 SYDVKM. Trimming pared 2 bases from V and 8 bases from J, leaving 9 bases between. CDR3 nucleotide sequence: TGTGCCAGCAGTTTAAGTCTCAAGGGCTACACCTTC. Translated: CASSLSLKGYTF.

V and J are TRBV4-2 and TRBJ1-6; D call uncertain. With 1 base removed from V and 1 base from J, the gap between germline ends came to 11 bases. CDR1 LGHNA and CDR2 YNFKEQ come from the germline V gene. The CDR3 runs to 17 residues. The CDR3 reads CASSQVGGDSYNSPLHF. The CDR3 coding sequence is TGTGCCAGCAGCCAAGTTGGCGGGGATTCCTATAATTCACCCCTCCACTTT.

The CDR3 DNA reads as TGTGCCAGCAGCCAAGATCTCCCGACTAGCGGGAGTATGACCTACGAGCAGTACTTC. This translates into CASSQDLPTSGSMTYEQYF. The chain uses TRBV4-2 and TRBJ2-7; 12 nucleotides agree with TRBD2. CDR1 and CDR2 from the germline V gene are LGHNA and YNFKEQ. The CDR3 loop spans 19 amino acids. The V gene end was trimmed by 0 bases and the J gene end by 2 bases; junction bases not matched to a gene: 11.

The chain has TRBV11-1 and TRBJ2-1, with D possibly being TRBD2 (6 bases). V was clipped by 4 bases and J by 7 bases, with 14 bases between them. The CDR3 has 14 residues. The germline CDR1 and CDR2 sequences are SGHAT and FQDESV (reference sequence). CDR3 region: CASSSGLFRNEQFF. The CDR3 DNA reads TGTGCCAGCAGCTCGGGACTGTTTAGGAATGAGCAGTTCTTC.

This clone has just a few counts. The chain recombines TRBV4-3 with TRBJ1-2; D not resolved. The germline V and J ends were trimmed by 0 bases and 5 bases, with 7 bases remaining between them. The CDR3 loop spans 13 amino acids. Germline-derived CDR1 and CDR2 are LGHNA and YSLEER. The CDR3 protein is CASSQEIGYGYTF. The CDR3, as DNA: TGCGCCAGCAGCCAAGAGATCGGTTATGGCTACACCTTC.

This chain uses TRBV11-2 with TRBJ1-3, with D perhaps TRBD1 (6 bases). Germline assignment: CDR1 SGHAT and CDR2 FQNNGV. Trimming left V 3 bases short and J 0 bases short, with 12 bases between. The CDR3 is made up of 16 amino acids. The CDR3 DNA is TGTGCCAGCAGCTTTACCGGGGGCAGCTCTGGAAACACCATATATTTT. This translates into CASSFTGGSSGNTIYF.

The V gene is TRBV6-5, the J gene TRBJ1-4; 7 nucleotides align to TRBD1. Germline CDR1 is MNHEY and CDR2 is SVGAGI. This CDR3 is 13 amino acids long. Germline trimming cut 8 bases from V and 4 bases from J; bases unmatched to any gene: 4. Here the CDR3 reads CASVGQINEKLFF. CDR3 in DNA: TGTGCCAGCGTGGGACAGATTAATGAAAAACTGTTTTTT.

V gene TRBV29-1 combines with J gene TRBJ1-3; tentatively, D is TRBD1 (6 bases). The germline CDR1 and CDR2 sequences are SQVTM and ANQGSEA. The V gene lost 6 bases and the J gene lost 0 bases, with 15 bases spanning the gap. CDR3 length equals 15 residues. The CDR3 loop is CSVEKGGHSGNTIYF. The CDR3 DNA reads TGCAGCGTAGAAAAAGGGGGACACTCTGGAAACACCATATATTTT. The variable domain in full, with the rest retrieved from reference TRBV29-1 and TRBJ1-3, is SAVISQKPSRDICQRGTSLTIQCQVDSQVTMMFWYRQQPGQSLTLIATANQGSEATYESGFVIDKFPISRPNLTFSTLTVSNMSPEDSSIYLCSVEKGGHSGNTIYFGEGSWLTVV.

The CDR3, as DNA: TGTGCCACCCGCCGGGACAGGGGCTACGAGCAGTACTTC. This gives the protein CATRRDRGYEQYF. The rearrangement joins TRBV27 to TRBJ2-7; 10 positions match TRBD1. CDR3 length: 13 residues. Per the germline V gene, CDR1 is MNHEY and CDR2 is SMNVEV (reference sequence). Unmatched junction bases numbered 6, after V lost 10 bases and J lost 3 bases.

V gene TRBV9 combines with J gene TRBJ1-5; 7 bases match TRBD1. This CDR3 has 15 amino acids. The trim removed 0 bases at V and 4 bases at J, leaving 4 bases unmatched. Per the germline V gene, CDR1 is SGDLS and CDR2 is YYNGEE. This CDR3 reads CASSVGAGGNQPQHF. The CDR3, as DNA: TGTGCCAGCAGCGTAGGGGCAGGGGGTAATCAGCCCCAGCATTTT.

This clone was recorded at least ten times. The genes are TRBV7-9 and TRBJ1-1; D gene uncertain. Trimming removed 4 bases at V and 8 bases at J, with 11 bases between. Germline assignment: CDR1 SEHNR and CDR2 FQNEAQ (reference sequence). The CDR3 covers 12 residues. Here the CDR3 reads CASSSIAGEAFF. CDR3 bases: TGTGCCAGCAGCTCGATAGCCGGAGAAGCTTTCTTT.

J is TRBJ1-5 and V is TRBV6-1, with 7 bases aligning to TRBD1. The germline gives CDR1 MNHNS, CDR2 SASEGT. The length of the CDR3 is 15 residues. The trim removed 2 bases at V and 3 bases at J, leaving 4 bases unmatched. The CDR3 DNA reads TGTGCCAGCAGTGAAAACAGGGGAAACAATCAGCCCCAGCATTTT. Its protein product is CASSENRGNNQPQHF.

This clone turned up a few times. The chain joins TRBV7-9 to TRBJ1-4; D gene unclear. Germline CDR1 SEHNR, CDR2 FQNEAQ (reference sequence). The V and J ends lost 0 bases and 0 bases respectively, with 11 bases between them. The CDR3 spans 17 residues. CDR3 sequence: CASSLAFGRTTNEKLFF. CDR3 coding DNA: TGTGCCAGCAGCTTAGCGTTCGGGAGGACAACTAATGAAAAACTGTTTTTT.

The chain uses TRBV29-1 and TRBJ2-5, with 8 bases lining up with TRBD1. Trimming removed 6 bases from V and 5 bases from J; junction bases left unmatched: 5. The germline gives CDR1 SQVTM, CDR2 ANQGSEA. The CDR3 has 12 amino acids. The chain's CDR3 is CSVTGVGETQYF. The CDR3, as DNA: TGCAGCGTGACAGGGGTTGGGGAGACCCAGTACTTC.

The chain uses TRBV27 and TRBJ1-5; D gene uncertain. CDR3 length: 13 residues. V gave up 6 bases and J gave up 6 bases, with 12 bases separating them. Germline V lookup: CDR1 MNHEY, CDR2 SMNVEV (reference sequence). This chain's CDR3 is CASSFNRGQPQHF. CDR3 nucleotide sequence: TGTGCCAGCAGCTTCAATCGTGGTCAGCCCCAGCATTTT.

V is TRBV6-5 and J is TRBJ1-2, with D possibly matching TRBD1 (5 bases). Germline CDR1 and CDR2: MNHEY and SVGAGI. The CDR3 runs 13 residues. V was trimmed by 8 bases and J by 7 bases, leaving 17 bases between them. In nucleotides, the CDR3 is TGTGCCAGCTTTACGGGAGGGGCGGGTGGCTACACCTTC. Its translation: CASFTGGAGGYTF.

The table lists this clone with a few counts. The J gene is TRBJ2-7, the V gene TRBV5-1; D is possibly TRBD2 (5 bases). CDR1 and CDR2 from the germline V gene are SGHRS and YFSETQ. The V end lost 0 bases, the J end lost 3 bases, and 10 bases lay between the germline ends. The CDR3 consists of 14 residues. The CDR3 DNA sequence: TGCGCCAGCAGCTTGGACGGGATCTACTACGAGCAGTACTTC. Its translation is CASSLDGIYYEQYF.

This clone turned up a few times. The chain joins TRBV4-2 to TRBJ1-3; D remains unclear. Germline CDR1 is LGHNA and CDR2 is YNFKEQ. The V end lost 4 bases, the J end lost 0 bases, and 13 bases lay between the germline ends. The CDR3 covers 16 residues. DNA for the CDR3: TGTGCCAGCAGCCCAGGAACGGTTCTCTCTGGAAACACCATATATTTT. As protein: CASSPGTVLSGNTIYF.

The CDR3 spells CSVDETGANYGYTF. CDR3 nucleotide sequence: TGCAGCGTTGATGAGACAGGGGCCAACTATGGCTACACCTTC. The chain joins TRBV29-1 to TRBJ1-2; 8 positions agree with TRBD1. With V trimmed by 3 bases and J by 2 bases, 5 bases remained unmatched. CDR1 and CDR2 from the germline V gene are SQVTM and ANQGSEA. The CDR3 has 14 amino acids.

This clone showed up just once. The CDR3 here is CASTKDRETQYF. The DNA of the CDR3 is TGTGCCAGTACCAAAGACCGAGAGACCCAGTACTTC. V and J are TRBV19 and TRBJ2-5; D call uncertain. The germline gives CDR1 LNHDA, CDR2 SQIVND (reference sequence). This CDR3 spans 12 amino acids. Trimming left V 7 bases short and J 4 bases short, with 10 bases between.

This chain's CDR3 is CAISESGQGRYNEQFF. The CDR3 region has the DNA TGTGCCATCAGTGAGTCCGGACAGGGAAGGTACAATGAGCAGTTCTTC. The chain links TRBV10-3 to TRBJ2-1; 8 bases are a match to TRBD1. With 0 bases clipped from V and 4 bases from J, the junction kept 5 bases outside the gene matches. This CDR3 has 16 amino acids. Germline V gene sequence: CDR1 ENHRY, CDR2 SYGVKD.

This clone has a single count. The V and J genes are TRBV18 and TRBJ1-1; D may be TRBD1 (5 bases). Germline V gene sequence: CDR1 KGHSH, CDR2 LQKENI. The V and J ends lost 2 bases and 4 bases respectively, with 20 bases between them. The CDR3 consists of 17 residues. The CDR3 sequence: CASSPVQGVGWTTEAFF. In DNA, the CDR3 is TGTGCCAGCTCACCAGTCCAAGGGGTGGGGTGGACCACTGAAGCTTTCTTT.

The chain recombines TRBV5-1 with TRBJ1-3; possible D gene TRBD1, 5 bases. This CDR3 has 12 amino acids. V lost 0 bases and J 8 bases, leaving 6 bases between the germline ends. Germline-derived CDR1 and CDR2 are SGHRS and YFSETQ. In DNA form, the CDR3 reads TGCGCCAGCAGCTTGGTAGGGGACACCATATATTTT. As protein: CASSLVGDTIYF. Combining the CDR3 with reference TRBV5-1 and TRBJ1-3 gives the whole variable domain KAGVTQTPRYLIKTRGQQVTLSCSPISGHRSVSWYQQTPGQGLQFLFEYFSETQRNKGNFPGRFSGRQFSNSRSEMNVSTLELGDSALYLCASSLVGDTIYFGEGSWLTVV.